This TCR beta chain comes out of a study of blood T cell repertoires in COVID-19. Across the whole study: Samples of COVID-19 (acute and convalescent) were obtained from the United States, Italy and Spain.

Seattle cases were enrolled at active infection and followed longitudinally. As originally analysed: Amplification from reference gene primers served as the basis for estimated nucleated cell counts. Profiled with immunoSEQ multiplex PCR; TCRdb holds only in-frame clones, not every one. Clonal size and the V and J genes are those of that table, whereas D and trimming came from the DNA. In the table there are approximately 300,000 clones, around 82% of which are singletons. This TCR came from a human donor with COVID-19, enrolled during active disease. The donor label of this sample is uncertain. Material for sequencing was peripheral blood.

CDR3 in amino acids: CASSPGLINTEAFF. The CDR3 nucleotides are TGTGCCAGCAGCCCTGGCTTGATCAACACTGAAGCTTTCTTT. V usage is TRBV7-2 and J usage is TRBJ1-1; no firm D call. The CDR3 is made up of 14 amino acids. Germline V CDR1 and CDR2: SGHTA, FQGNSA. Deletions cut 5 bases from V and 2 bases from J, with 12 bases between.